Listed here are 15 T cell receptor beta chains from one sample, sequenced in a study of shared clonotypes between healthy human individuals. Profiled with immunoSEQ multiplex PCR; TCRdb holds only in-frame clones, not every one. Of under 2.5 million clones listed, 80% to 95% were seen once; the top ten hold 0.3% to 0.4%. Sequencing used naive CD4+ T cells from PBMCs. The subset: CD45RA+ positively selected. These receptors all stem from a man between 18 and 29 years old in good health. Some clones in this sample may be carry-over from other donors' samples.

The V call is TRBV2, the J call TRBJ1-1; a weak D match, TRBD1 (5 bases). The CDR3 length is 13 residues. V dropped 7 bases and J dropped 8 bases, with 17 bases sitting between them. Germline values: CDR1 SNHLY, CDR2 FYNNEI. The CDR3 bases are TGTGCCAGCACCCCGTCGGGGGGGAAGGAAGCTTTCTTT. This sequence encodes CASTPSGGKEAFF.

This clone was recorded once. V usage is TRBV7-9 and J usage is TRBJ1-4; D perhaps matches TRBD1 (5 bases). Deletions cut 7 bases from V and 6 bases from J, with 15 bases between. Germline V gives CDR1 SEHNR, CDR2 FQNEAQ (reference sequence). The CDR3 is made up of 14 amino acids. The CDR3 nucleotides are TGTGCCAGCACCAACTGGGGGGGGGATGAAAAACTGTTTTTT. Protein product: CASTNWGGDEKLFF.

V and J are TRBV15 and TRBJ1-2, with a weak D call TRBD1 (5 bases). The CDR3 sequence is 14 residues long. CDR1 and CDR2 (germline): LNHNV, YYDKDF (reference sequence). V was clipped by 0 bases and J by 6 bases, with 11 bases between them. CDR3 region: CATSRDRVSHGYTF. The CDR3, as DNA: TGTGCCACCAGCAGAGACAGGGTTTCGCATGGCTACACCTTC.

V is TRBV28 and J is TRBJ1-4, with D maybe TRBD1 (5 bases). Deletions cut 1 base from V and 3 bases from J, with 12 bases between. The CDR3 sequence is 16 residues long. CDR1 MDHEN and CDR2 SYDVKM come from the germline V gene. The CDR3 DNA follows: TGTGCCAGCAGTTTATCCCCCGGGACGGCTAATGAAAAACTGTTTTTT. Its protein product is CASSLSPGTANEKLFF.

The rearrangement uses TRBV25-1 and TRBJ2-7, with TRBD2 as a possible D gene (5 bases). V was trimmed by 4 bases and J by 6 bases, leaving 10 bases between them. This CDR3 comprises 12 residues. From germline, CDR1 is MGHDK and CDR2 SYGVNS. The CDR3 here is CASSALALEQYF. The CDR3 DNA follows: TGTGCCAGCAGTGCCCTAGCTCTCGAGCAGTACTTC.

The chain couples TRBV5-1 to TRBJ2-3; no clear D gene. The germline gives CDR1 SGHRS, CDR2 YFSETQ. V was trimmed by 0 bases and J by 3 bases, leaving 8 bases between them. There are 14 residues in the CDR3. Written as DNA, the CDR3 is TGCGCCAGCAGCTTGGTTAAGGAAACAGATACGCAGTATTTT. It translates to CASSLVKETDTQYF.

V gene TRBV6-6 combines with J gene TRBJ2-7, with D unclear. V was shortened by 2 bases and J by 2 bases, with 7 bases between the two germline ends. CDR1 MNHNY and CDR2 SVGAGI come from the germline V gene (reference sequence). The CDR3 contains 13 residues. The CDR3 nucleotides read TGTGCCAGCAGTTACGGGAAGACCTACGAGCAGTACTTC. Translation: CASSYGKTYEQYF.

The rearrangement uses TRBV5-6 and TRBJ1-1, with 8 bases lining up with TRBD1. This CDR3 region has 15 residues. Per the germline V gene, CDR1 is SGHDT and CDR2 is YYEEEE. Losses at the gene ends were 4 bases for V and 4 bases for J; bases not matched to a gene: 9. The CDR3 here is CASSPRTGMGTEAFF. In DNA form, the CDR3 reads TGTGCCAGCAGCCCTCGGACAGGGATGGGCACTGAAGCTTTCTTT. The full variable domain, with the rest looked up from reference TRBV5-6 and TRBJ1-1, is DAGVTQSPTHLIKTRGQQVTLRCSPKSGHDTVSWYQQALGQGPQFIFQYYEEEERQRGNFPDRFSGHQFPNYSSELNVNALLLGDSALYLCASSPRTGMGTEAFFGQGTRLTVV.

This chain connects TRBV27 to TRBJ1-4; D is uncertain. The CDR3 sequence is 15 residues long. The V end lost 0 bases, the J end lost 12 bases, and 17 bases lay between the germline ends. Germline V gene sequence: CDR1 MNHEY, CDR2 SMNVEV (reference sequence). In DNA form, the CDR3 reads TGTGCCAGCAGTTTATCGCGGGTACAGCCTAGGGAACTGTTTTTT. Its protein product is CASSLSRVQPRELFF. The variable domain in full, with the rest retrieved from reference TRBV27 and TRBJ1-4, is EAQVTQNPRYLITVTGKKLTVTCSQNMNHEYMSWYRQDPGLGLRQIYYSMNVEVTDKGDVPEGYKVSRKEKRNFPLILESPSPNQTSLYFCASSLSRVQPRELFFGSGTQLSVL.

The V gene is TRBV5-6, the J gene TRBJ2-7, with D perhaps given as TRBD1 or TRBD2 (6 bases each). V lost 3 bases and J lost 5, with 18 bases in between. The CDR3 length is 15 residues. Germline-derived CDR1 and CDR2 are SGHDT and YYEEEE. The CDR3 sequence is CASSYTRGGHDEQYF. The CDR3 DNA sequence: TGTGCCAGCAGCTATACTCGAGGGGGGCACGACGAGCAGTACTTC. Drawing the rest from reference TRBV5-6 and TRBJ2-7, the complete variable domain is DAGVTQSPTHLIKTRGQQVTLRCSPKSGHDTVSWYQQALGQGPQFIFQYYEEEERQRGNFPDRFSGHQFPNYSSELNVNALLLGDSALYLCASSYTRGGHDEQYFGPGTRLTVT.

Remarks on this clone: Other DNA sequences in this specimen translate into the identical CDR3. The V call is TRBV9, the J call TRBJ2-2, with a tentative D call TRBD1 (5 bases). The CDR3 has 17 amino acids. The ends were cut back, 0 bases at V and 2 bases at J, with 14 bases in the middle. Germline V gene sequence: CDR1 SGDLS, CDR2 YYNGEE. In DNA, the CDR3 is TGTGCCAGCAGCGTAGCTGGTTGGGGCACCAACACCGGGGAGCTGTTTTTT. Its protein product is CASSVAGWGTNTGELFF.

The rearrangement links TRBV27 to TRBJ1-5, with D hard to call. The germline V gene has CDR1 MNHEY and CDR2 SMNVEV (reference sequence). Between the trimmed V and J ends, which lost 4 bases and 2 bases, there was a span of 21 bases. The CDR3 contains 18 residues. In nucleotides, the CDR3 is TGTGCCAGCAGTTCCCATGAATGGTACTCTGATGGCAATCAGCCCCAGCATTTT. Translated: CASSSHEWYSDGNQPQHF.

The chain couples TRBV18 to TRBJ2-7, with TRBD2 identical over 16 bases. Losses at the gene ends were 5 bases for V and 2 bases for J; bases not matched to a gene: 0. CDR1 is KGHSH and CDR2 is LQKENI in the germline V gene. The CDR3 sequence is 15 residues long. The chain's CDR3 is CASSGTSGGAYEQYF. DNA of the CDR3: TGTGCCAGCTCAGGGACTAGCGGGGGGGCCTACGAGCAGTACTTC.

This chain joins TRBV6-1 and TRBJ2-1, with 7 bases identical to TRBD1. Germline V gives CDR1 MNHNS, CDR2 SASEGT. This CDR3 comprises 13 residues. With V trimmed by 8 bases and J by 8 bases, 9 bases remained unmatched. The DNA for the CDR3 is TGTGCCAGCTCGGGACAGTTAATAGATGAGCAGTTCTTC. It encodes CASSGQLIDEQFF.

Worth noting for this clone: This CDR3 is also generated by other DNA sequences in the sample. V usage is TRBV5-1 and J usage is TRBJ1-1; possible D gene TRBD1, 5 bases. The CDR3 has 14 amino acids. The V gene lost 0 bases and the J gene lost 2 bases, with 8 bases spanning the gap. CDR1 and CDR2 from the germline V gene are SGHRS and YFSETQ. The CDR3 nucleotides read TGCGCCAGCAGCTTGGGCAGGGCTAACACTGAAGCTTTCTTT. Its protein product is CASSLGRANTEAFF.